The 28 T cell receptor beta chains listed next were all sequenced from one sample in a study of T cell responses to AZD1222 COVID-19 vaccine. Repertoires were generated with immunoSEQ multiplex PCR, while TCRdb's copy carries only in-frame clones and drops some. The table lists about 120,000 clones, 87% of them singletons. Sequenced material: peripheral blood, taken on day 0 of AZD1222 vaccination. These receptor sequences come from an adult in good health.

The V and J genes are TRBV7-6 and TRBJ2-1, with 9 bases fitting TRBD2. The CDR3 contains 15 residues. Trimming cost V 5 bases and J 5 bases; bases outside gene matches: 7. The germline V gene encodes CDR1 SGHVS and CDR2 FNYEAQ. The CDR3 DNA reads TGTGCCAGCAGCCCCTCCGGGACTAGCCACAATGAGCAGTTCTTC. This sequence encodes CASSPSGTSHNEQFF.

The chain is built from TRBV13 and TRBJ2-5; D may match TRBD1 or TRBD2 (5 bases each). Germline V gene data show CDR1 as PRHDT and CDR2 as FYEKMQ (reference sequence). The CDR3 has 13 residues. Trimming pared 2 bases from V and 5 bases from J, leaving 9 bases between. This CDR3 is CASSLRGPETQYF. In DNA form, the CDR3 reads TGTGCCAGCAGCTTACGGGGCCCGGAGACCCAGTACTTC.

The chain uses TRBV7-8 and TRBJ2-3, with TRBD2 identical over 10 bases. This CDR3 has 19 amino acids. The V and J ends lost 1 base and 0 bases, in that order; junction bases with no gene match: 10. The germline gives CDR1 SGHVS, CDR2 FQNEAQ. In DNA, the CDR3 is TGTGCCAGCAGCTTAGGTAGTCTAGCGGGGGCCTCTAGCACAGATACGCAGTATTTT. Amino acid sequence: CASSLGSLAGASSTDTQYF.

The gene calls are TRBV12-5 and TRBJ1-1, with D possibly being TRBD1 (6 bases). The length of the CDR3 is 13 residues. Germline V gives CDR1 LGHNT, CDR2 FRNRAP. Deletions cut 1 base from V and 5 bases from J, with 8 bases between. The CDR3: CASGLEQGTEAFF. DNA of the CDR3: TGTGCTAGTGGTTTGGAACAGGGAACTGAAGCTTTCTTT. Full variable domain (rest looked up from reference TRBV12-5 and TRBJ1-1): DARVTQTPRHKVTEMGQEVTMRCQPILGHNTVFWYRQTMMQGLELLAYFRNRAPLDDSGMPKDRFSAEMPDATLATLKIQPSEPRDSAVYFCASGLEQGTEAFFGQGTRLTVV.

This clone occurred a few times. The chain combines TRBV4-1 with TRBJ2-7; no firm D call. The germline gives CDR1 MGHRA, CDR2 YSYEKL. V was shortened by 0 bases and J by 4 bases, with 13 bases between the two germline ends. The CDR3 has 15 amino acids. For the CDR3, the DNA is TGCGCCAGCAGCCAAGACGGCAGGATACCATACGAGCAGTACTTC. This encodes CASSQDGRIPYEQYF.

The chain couples TRBV19 to TRBJ2-7, with a possible D match to TRBD2 (5 bases). The length of the CDR3 is 16 residues. The germline V and J ends were trimmed by 5 bases and 7 bases, with 24 bases remaining between them. The V gene's germline CDR1 is LNHDA and CDR2 SQIVND (reference sequence). CDR3 protein: CASSDSAGPVREEQYF. CDR3 DNA sequence: TGTGCCAGTAGTGACTCGGCGGGCCCCGTGAGGGAGGAGCAGTACTTC.

The chain uses TRBV25-1 and TRBJ1-2; D call uncertain. The germline V gene has CDR1 MGHDK and CDR2 SYGVNS. The V end lost 3 bases, the J end lost 6 bases, and 11 bases lay between the germline ends. The CDR3 extends over 13 amino acids. The CDR3 region is CASSEVASDGYTF. The CDR3 coding sequence is TGTGCCAGCAGTGAGGTAGCAAGTGATGGCTACACCTTC.

The chain is built from TRBV28 and TRBJ2-2; unclear D gene. This CDR3 region has 12 residues. V lost 3 bases, J lost 6 bases, and 5 bases lay in between. Per the germline V gene, CDR1 is MDHEN and CDR2 is SYDVKM. The CDR3 protein is CASSFWAGELFF. The CDR3 DNA follows: TGTGCCAGCAGTTTTTGGGCCGGGGAGCTGTTTTTT.

This clone was observed a few times. V is TRBV18 and J is TRBJ2-7; 11 positions agree with TRBD1. There are 15 residues in the CDR3. With 2 bases clipped from V and 4 bases from J, the junction kept 4 bases outside the gene matches. Looked up from germline, CDR1 is KGHSH and CDR2 is LQKENI. As DNA, the CDR3 is TGTGCCAGCTCACCAAGGACAGGGGGCGAGTACGAGCAGTACTTC. Its protein product is CASSPRTGGEYEQYF.

V is TRBV12-3 or TRBV12-4 and J is TRBJ2-7; TRBD1 or TRBD2 may be the D gene (5 bases each). Trimming pared 5 bases from V and 5 bases from J, leaving 10 bases between. This CDR3 has 12 residues. CDR3: CASSPGTHEQYF. CDR3 bases: TGTGCCAGCAGTCCAGGGACCCACGAGCAGTACTTC.

The genes are TRBV11-2 and TRBJ2-2; D perhaps matches TRBD2 (7 bases). Germline V lookup: CDR1 SGHAT, CDR2 FQNNGV. This CDR3 has 15 residues. The ends were cut back, 9 bases at V and 6 bases at J, with 20 bases in the middle. CDR3 loop: CASSDAGAQAGELFF. The CDR3 DNA reads TGTGCCAGTTCGGATGCGGGGGCGCAGGCCGGGGAGCTGTTTTTT. Full variable domain (outside the CDR3, taken from reference TRBV11-2 and TRBJ2-2): EAGVAQSPRYKIIEKRQSVAFWCNPISGHATLYWYQQILGQGPKLLIQFQNNGVVDDSQLPKDRFSAERLKGVDSTLKIQPAKLEDSAVYLCASSDAGAQAGELFFGEGSRLTVL.

V is TRBV19 and J is TRBJ1-5; D ambiguous. With 3 bases removed from V and 7 bases from J, the gap between germline ends came to 10 bases. This CDR3 comprises 13 residues. Germline CDR1 is LNHDA and CDR2 is SQIVND (reference sequence). The CDR3: CASSMLSQQPQHF. In DNA form, the CDR3 reads TGTGCCAGTAGTATGTTGTCACAGCAGCCCCAGCATTTT.

The chain links TRBV7-3 to TRBJ2-7; a possible D gene is TRBD2 (5 bases). The CDR3 covers 14 residues. Germline-derived CDR1 and CDR2 are SGHTA and FQGTGA. V lost 4 bases and J 4 bases, leaving 14 bases between the germline ends. CDR3 sequence reads: CASSSGLSPYEQYF. In DNA form, the CDR3 reads TGTGCCAGCAGCTCAGGACTGTCGCCGTACGAGCAGTACTTC.

The chain recombines TRBV5-4 with TRBJ2-5, with D tentatively TRBD1 (6 bases). The V end was cut by 2 bases, the J end by 1 base, with 9 bases between. This CDR3 has 14 residues. CDR1 and CDR2 (germline): SGHNT, YYREEE (reference sequence). CDR3 sequence reads: CASSFTGRQETQYF. CDR3 in DNA: TGTGCCAGCAGCTTTACAGGGCGCCAAGAGACCCAGTACTTC.

V and J are TRBV30 and TRBJ2-1; the D gene is possibly TRBD1 (7 bases). V shed 1 base and J shed 8 bases, with 12 bases lying between them. Per the germline V gene, CDR1 is GTSNPN and CDR2 is SVGIG (reference sequence). The CDR3 has 13 residues. CDR3 amino acids: CAWSGVRGDEQFF. The CDR3 DNA follows: TGTGCCTGGAGTGGAGTCAGGGGGGATGAGCAGTTCTTC.

V and J are TRBV30 and TRBJ2-2; the D gene is possibly TRBD1 (6 bases). V gave up 0 bases and J gave up 5 bases, with 13 bases separating them. The CDR3 has 15 residues. Germline V gives CDR1 GTSNPN, CDR2 SVGIG (reference sequence). The CDR3, as DNA: TGTGCCTGGAGTGTGGGGCAGGGGTGGACCGGGGAGCTGTTTTTT. It translates to CAWSVGQGWTGELFF.

This rearrangement joins TRBV19 to TRBJ1-2; TRBD1 might be the D (5 bases). Germline V lookup: CDR1 LNHDA, CDR2 SQIVND (reference sequence). The CDR3 spans 14 residues. With 6 bases removed from V and 3 bases from J, the gap between germline ends came to 14 bases. CDR3 in amino acids: CASSLTVTDYGYTF. The CDR3 DNA is TGTGCCAGTAGCCTTACGGTGACAGACTATGGCTACACCTTC.

The V and J genes are TRBV7-2 and TRBJ1-2; TRBD1 aligns across 9 bases. Germline V lookup: CDR1 SGHTA, CDR2 FQGNSA. Trimming removed 1 base from V and 8 bases from J; junction bases left unmatched: 5. This CDR3 is built from 14 residues. The CDR3 loop reads CASSLVGQGGGYTF. The CDR3 DNA is TGTGCCAGCAGCTTAGTGGGACAGGGAGGAGGCTACACCTTC.

This clone has only a few counts. The gene calls are TRBV28 and TRBJ1-5; D unresolved. CDR1 and CDR2 (germline): MDHEN, SYDVKM. The CDR3 covers 16 residues. Deletions cut 1 base from V and 0 bases from J, with 10 bases between. For the CDR3, the DNA is TGTGCCAGCAGTTTATTAGGGCAGTATAGCAATCAGCCCCAGCATTTT. Its translation: CASSLLGQYSNQPQHF.

V and J are TRBV6-5 and TRBJ2-7; perhaps TRBD1 as D (6 bases). The V gene's germline CDR1 is MNHEY and CDR2 SVGAGI. The length of the CDR3 is 13 residues. V was trimmed by 2 bases and J by 4 bases, leaving 9 bases between them. The CDR3 DNA reads TGTGCCAGCAGTTACCAGGGGCGGTACGAGCAGTACTTC. It encodes CASSYQGRYEQYF.

V usage is TRBV7-2 and J usage is TRBJ2-4; no clear D gene. The CDR3 totals 14 residues. V lost 1 base to trimming and J lost 1 base, with 5 bases between them. The germline V gene encodes CDR1 SGHTA and CDR2 FQGNSA. The chain's CDR3 is CASSLEWAKNIQYF. In nucleotides, the CDR3 is TGTGCCAGCAGCTTAGAATGGGCCAAAAACATTCAGTACTTC.

The chain has TRBV7-8 and TRBJ1-2; D is unresolved. The CDR3 consists of 13 residues. Germline V gene sequence: CDR1 SGHVS, CDR2 FQNEAQ. With 6 bases removed from V and 6 bases from J, the gap between germline ends came to 14 bases. The CDR3 reads CASRPRIEDGYTF. CDR3 in DNA: TGTGCCAGCAGGCCCAGGATCGAAGATGGCTACACCTTC.

This chain links TRBV11-3 with TRBJ2-2; perhaps TRBD2 as D (5 bases). The V gene lost 0 bases and the J gene lost 3 bases, with 11 bases spanning the gap. CDR1 SGHNT and CDR2 YENEEA come from the germline V gene. The CDR3 runs 16 residues. CDR3 coding DNA: TGTGCCAGCAGCTTAGAGGGCAGAGGGCACACCGGGGAGCTGTTTTTT. Its translation is CASSLEGRGHTGELFF. Filled out from reference TRBV11-3 and TRBJ2-2, the complete variable domain reads EAGVVQSPRYKIIEKKQPVAFWCNPISGHNTLYWYLQNLGQGPELLIRYENEEAVDDSQLPKDRFSAERLKGVDSTLKIQPAELGDSAVYLCASSLEGRGHTGELFFGEGSRLTVL.

The chain couples TRBV5-1 to TRBJ1-4; D not certain. This CDR3 region has 15 residues. Germline lookup yields CDR1 SGHRS and CDR2 YFSETQ. Trimming cost V 3 bases and J 5 bases, with 14 bases left between them. The CDR3 nucleotides read TGCGCCAGCAGCTCCCCAGCGGACCCAAATGAAAAACTGTTTTTT. The encoded protein is CASSSPADPNEKLFF.

This clone was detected only a few times. V usage is TRBV21-1 and J usage is TRBJ2-2; the table names TRBD1, a call not compared with the DNA. TRBV21-1 represents a pseudogene. This CDR3 comprises 17 residues. CDR3 DNA: TGTGCCAGCAGCGCTCGATGGGGGCGGATAACAACCGGGGAGCTGTTTTTT. Amino acids: CASSARWGRITTGELFF.

The chain has TRBV9 and TRBJ1-3; D gene uncertain. The ends were cut back, 0 bases at V and 0 bases at J, with 10 bases in the middle. Germline CDR1 SGDLS, CDR2 YYNGEE. The CDR3 has 16 amino acids. The CDR3 here is CASSVEAGLSGNTIYF. CDR3 sequence (DNA): TGTGCCAGCAGCGTAGAGGCGGGTCTCTCTGGAAACACCATATATTTT.

The V and J genes are TRBV7-9 and TRBJ2-2, with 7 bases aligning to TRBD1. This CDR3 contains 13 residues. Per germline, CDR1 SEHNR and CDR2 FQNEAQ (reference sequence). DNA of the CDR3: TGTGCAGAGGGGACAGCGAACACCGGGGAGCTGTTTTTT. Residues: CAEGTANTGELFF.

The chain uses TRBV7-3 and TRBJ2-6; D is possibly TRBD1 (5 bases). The germline gives CDR1 SGHTA, CDR2 FQGTGA. V was shortened by 6 bases and J by 0 bases, with 18 bases between the two germline ends. This CDR3 is 18 amino acids long. CDR3 region: CASSLRQIFSSGANVLTF. In nucleotides, the CDR3 is TGTGCCAGCAGTCTGAGACAGATTTTTAGCTCTGGGGCCAACGTCCTGACTTTC.